This T cell receptor (beta chain) was documented in a study of T cell responses to AZD1222 COVID-19 vaccine (dated by TCRdb to about 2021). Describing the broader study: A total of over 230 trial participants underwent TCR sequencing, of whom 207 had received two doses of AZD1222 and approximately 25 had received two doses of the MenACWY control vaccine. Trial participants were enrolled by age into 18-55, 56-69 and 70-plus year subgroups, with approximately 160, 26 and 62 TCR-sequenced participants respectively.

Beyond this particular receptor, the publication reports: The whole spike protein was spanned by vaccine-associated CD4 TCRs, and dominant responses were seen in regions 160-218 and 743-854. Spike-specific TCR breadth and depth rose significantly after two AZD1222 doses compared with day 0 and with MenACWY recipients. In the small 56-69-year group, the increase in depth fell short of significance, most likely because of low power. Conclusions about previously exposed vaccinees were limited because only six AZD1222 recipients were SARS-CoV-2 seropositive at baseline. Nearly half of unique spike-specific TCRs reportedly recognized epitopes outside regions mutated in the B.1.351 and B.1.1.7 variants. Because no day 14 peak-response samples were available, repertoires were characterized only after the peak T cell response. Participants were mostly white British and included more females than males, and it was suggested by the authors that clonal diversity may have been underestimated.

The CDR3 regions of human TCRbeta chains were analyzed by immunosequencing. The source study handled its data this way. Repertoire TCRs were matched against a reference library of SARS-CoV-2-specific TCRs generated with the MIRA antigen-specificity platform. Breadth was defined as the fraction of unique TCRs that were SARS-CoV-2-associated. Depth was defined as the fraction of total T cells that were SARS-CoV-2-associated. Each spike-specific TCR was assigned to its reactive spike region and to a CD4 or CD8 class using the MIRA data. Log10-transformed breadth and depth values were compared by one-way ANOVA with Sidak's multiple comparisons tests. TCRdb obtained this table from immuneACCESS and retained in-frame rearrangements with V and J assigned. These tables miss some clones; where compared with another copy, unresolved V genes account for less than half of the shortfall, and the remainder is unexplained. V and J calls and clone size are those listed in that table; D and trimming were worked out from the DNA. In this sample's table one finds about 140,000 clones. Together, the top ten hold under 2.5% of the sample.

Read against the paper, the sample's time point label means: baseline before first vaccination. Vaccinee samples came from UK trials COV001 and COV002, including a single-blind randomized controlled phase 2/3 trial of AZD1222 (ChAdOx1 nCoV-19) in healthy adults. For TCRbeta chain sequencing, PBMC samples were collected from trial participants at day 0 and at day 28 after the second dose. About this clone: Its antigen specificity is not known.

The sample comprised peripheral blood. The TCR sequence derives from an adult in good health.

The CDR3 loop reads CASSFSAENIQYF. The DNA sequence is as follows: TGTGCCAGCAGCTTTAGCGCCGAAAACATTCAGTACTTC. The chain employs TRBV3-1 (or the pseudogene TRBV3-2) and TRBJ2-4, with a weak D call of TRBD2 (5 bases match). Inclusive of the bounding cysteine and phenylalanine, the CDR3 is 13 residues long. This entry keeps only the CDR3 DNA: 39 bases, framed from base 1. Trimming removed 5 bases from V and 5 bases from J, leaving 10 bases between the germline ends. The germline V gene (reference sequence) gives CDR1 as LGHDT and CDR2 as YNNKEL.